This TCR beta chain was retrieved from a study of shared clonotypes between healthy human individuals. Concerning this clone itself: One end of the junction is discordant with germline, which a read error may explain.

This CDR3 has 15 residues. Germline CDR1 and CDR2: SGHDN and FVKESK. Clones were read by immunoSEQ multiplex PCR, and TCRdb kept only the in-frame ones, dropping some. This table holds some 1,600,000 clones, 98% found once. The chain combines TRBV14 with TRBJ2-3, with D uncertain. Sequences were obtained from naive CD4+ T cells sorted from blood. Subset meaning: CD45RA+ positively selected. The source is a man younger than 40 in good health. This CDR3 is CASSEDTWNTDTQYF. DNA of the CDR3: TGTGCCAGCAGCGAAGACACGTGGAACACAGATACGCAGTATTTT.